The clone carrying this TCR beta chain was seen only a few times. In germline, CDR1 is MDHEN, CDR2 SYDVKM. Between the trimmed V and J ends, which lost 3 bases and 7 bases, there was a span of 7 bases. The CDR3 loop spans 12 amino acids. This sample is part of a study of blood T cells in healthy people across ages. The second PCR ran roughly 7 to 11 cycles with a sample-barcoded 5' primer and J-beta primers. From the 5' RACE reads, TCRdb called clonotypes with MiXCR, one entry per CDR3 protein. This sample has 1 million or so distinct CDR3 sequences, with almost 25% found just once. These records were also assigned to another study, of T cells of mothers and their children.

The gene calls are TRBV28 and TRBJ1-5, with D unclear. The sequence was collected from a girl under 10 years old in good health. Sample: blood. This CDR3 reads CASSFSLQPQHF. CDR3 bases: TGTGCCAGCAGTTTCTCCCTCCAGCCCCAGCATTTT.